This TCR beta chain originates from a study of radiotherapy plus CTLA-4 blockade in lung cancer. Profiling relied on immunoSEQ multiplex PCR, and the TCRdb table lists in-frame clones only, not all of them. The data contain about 44,000 clones, approximately 80% of them singletons. The source is a human donor with non-small cell lung cancer whose response to radiotherapy plus ipilimumab could not be evaluated. The sample in question was peripheral blood, obtained from a patient treated with radiotherapy plus ipilimumab.

CDR3 bases: TGTGCCAGCAGATTGGGGGGACTCAACGAGGTAGGTAGCACAGATACGCAGTATTTT. Translated, it gives CASRLGGLNEVGSTDTQYF. The chain joins TRBV6-4 to TRBJ2-3; a possible D gene is TRBD2 (6 bases). Germline lookup yields CDR1 MRHNA and CDR2 SNTAGT. This CDR3 comprises 19 residues. V was clipped by 6 bases and J by 0 bases, with 25 bases between them.